This section outlines one T cell receptor beta chain sequence together with its context. As yet, its antigen is unknown. The data are from a study of CD8 T cells in ankylosing spondylitis. General study results and limits: The clones that were linked to disease were reported to be significantly enriched in matched synovial fluid samples from ankylosing spondylitis patients. Typical of ankylosing spondylitis blood, it appeared, was a TCR beta motif of eight highly homologous variants. Some motif variants had been reported before (in reactive arthritis synovial fluid and blood).

Construction of TCR beta libraries was performed using quantitative 5'-RACE with molecular barcodes. MiXCR was run by TCRdb on the 5' RACE reads, yielding one entry per CDR3 protein. The sample yields 200,000 to 250,000 distinct CDR3 sequences, roughly 24% seen once. V gave up 6 bases and J gave up 4 bases; unmatched junction bases: 6. CDR1 is MNHNS, CDR2 SASEGT, per germline. This CDR3 is 14 amino acids long. V is TRBV6-1 and J is TRBJ2-5, with TRBD2 matching 9 bases. This sequence was found in a male donor with ankylosing spondylitis or in good health (not recorded which). The sequenced sample was blood, either unsorted or a sorted T cell fraction (not recorded which). The CDR3 region is CASSSGTSLETQYF. CDR3 coding DNA: TGTGCCAGCAGCTCCGGGACTAGCTTAGAGACCCAGTACTTC.